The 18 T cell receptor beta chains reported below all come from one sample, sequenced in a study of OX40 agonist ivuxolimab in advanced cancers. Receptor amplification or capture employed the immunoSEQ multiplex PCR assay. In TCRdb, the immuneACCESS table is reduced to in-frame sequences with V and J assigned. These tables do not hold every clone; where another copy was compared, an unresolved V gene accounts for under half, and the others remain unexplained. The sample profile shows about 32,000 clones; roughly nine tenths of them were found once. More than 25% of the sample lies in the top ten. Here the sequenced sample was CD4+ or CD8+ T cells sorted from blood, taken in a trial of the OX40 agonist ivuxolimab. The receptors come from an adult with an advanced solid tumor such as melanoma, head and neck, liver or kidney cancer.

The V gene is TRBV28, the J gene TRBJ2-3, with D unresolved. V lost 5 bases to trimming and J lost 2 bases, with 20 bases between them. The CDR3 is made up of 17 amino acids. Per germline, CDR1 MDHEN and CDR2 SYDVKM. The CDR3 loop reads CASSPPSLRGTTDTQYF. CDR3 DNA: TGTGCCAGCAGTCCACCCTCCCTCCGTGGAACCACAGATACGCAGTATTTT.

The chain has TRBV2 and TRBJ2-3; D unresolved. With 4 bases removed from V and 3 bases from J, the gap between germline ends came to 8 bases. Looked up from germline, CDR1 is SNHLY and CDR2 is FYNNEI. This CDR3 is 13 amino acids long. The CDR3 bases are TGTGCCAGCAGTGGAGACTTGACAGATACGCAGTATTTT. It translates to CASSGDLTDTQYF.

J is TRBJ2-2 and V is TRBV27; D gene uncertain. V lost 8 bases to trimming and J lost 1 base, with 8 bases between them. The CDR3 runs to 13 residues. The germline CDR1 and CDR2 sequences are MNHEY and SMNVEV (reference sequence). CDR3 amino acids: CASRDLNTGELFF. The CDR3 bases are TGTGCCAGCCGCGACTTGAACACCGGGGAGCTGTTTTTT.

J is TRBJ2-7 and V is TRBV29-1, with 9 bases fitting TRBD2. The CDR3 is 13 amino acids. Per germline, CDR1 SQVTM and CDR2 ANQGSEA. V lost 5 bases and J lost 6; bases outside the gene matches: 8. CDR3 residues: CSVLSGSRVEQYF. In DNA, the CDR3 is TGCAGCGTTCTTAGCGGGAGTAGGGTCGAGCAGTACTTC.

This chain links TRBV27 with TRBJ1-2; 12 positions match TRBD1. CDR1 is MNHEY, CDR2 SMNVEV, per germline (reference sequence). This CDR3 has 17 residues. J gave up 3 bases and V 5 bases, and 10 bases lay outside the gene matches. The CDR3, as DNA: TGTGCCAGCAGTCCCCGGGACAGGGGGCCACCCTACTATGGCTACACCTTC. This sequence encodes CASSPRDRGPPYYGYTF.

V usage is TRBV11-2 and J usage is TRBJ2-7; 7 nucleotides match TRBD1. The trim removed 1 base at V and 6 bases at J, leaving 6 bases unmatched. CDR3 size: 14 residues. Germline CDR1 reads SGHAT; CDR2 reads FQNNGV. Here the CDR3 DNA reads TGTGCCAGCAGCTTAGCGGGCACAGGGGTCGAGCAGTACTTC. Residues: CASSLAGTGVEQYF.

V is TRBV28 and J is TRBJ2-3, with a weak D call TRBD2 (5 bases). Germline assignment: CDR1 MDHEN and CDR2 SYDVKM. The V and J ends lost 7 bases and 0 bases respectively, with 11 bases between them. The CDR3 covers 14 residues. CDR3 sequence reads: CASTPRGSTDTQYF. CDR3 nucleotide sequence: TGTGCCAGCACCCCACGGGGTAGCACAGATACGCAGTATTTT.

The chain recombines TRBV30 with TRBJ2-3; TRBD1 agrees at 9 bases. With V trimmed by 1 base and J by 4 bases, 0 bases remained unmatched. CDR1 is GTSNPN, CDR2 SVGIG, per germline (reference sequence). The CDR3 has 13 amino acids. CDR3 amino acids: CAWSGQGADTQYF. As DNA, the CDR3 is TGTGCCTGGAGTGGACAGGGGGCAGATACGCAGTATTTT.

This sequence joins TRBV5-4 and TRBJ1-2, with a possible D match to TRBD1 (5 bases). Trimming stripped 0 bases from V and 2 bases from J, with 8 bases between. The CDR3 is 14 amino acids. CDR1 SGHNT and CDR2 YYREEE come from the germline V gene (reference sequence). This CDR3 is CASSLGGTNYGYTF. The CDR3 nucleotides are TGTGCCAGCAGCTTGGGCGGGACGAACTATGGCTACACCTTC.

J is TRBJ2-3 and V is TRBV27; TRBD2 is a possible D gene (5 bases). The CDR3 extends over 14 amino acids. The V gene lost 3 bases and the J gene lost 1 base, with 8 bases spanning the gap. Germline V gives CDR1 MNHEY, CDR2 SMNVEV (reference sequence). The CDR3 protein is CASSLRARTDTQYF. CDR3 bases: TGTGCCAGCAGTTTGCGGGCTCGCACAGATACGCAGTATTTT.

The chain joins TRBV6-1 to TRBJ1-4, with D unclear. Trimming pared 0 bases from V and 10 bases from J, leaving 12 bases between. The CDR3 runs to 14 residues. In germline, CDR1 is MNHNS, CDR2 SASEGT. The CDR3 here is CASSEAGYGVKLFF. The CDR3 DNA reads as TGTGCCAGCAGTGAAGCGGGGTATGGGGTAAAACTGTTTTTT.

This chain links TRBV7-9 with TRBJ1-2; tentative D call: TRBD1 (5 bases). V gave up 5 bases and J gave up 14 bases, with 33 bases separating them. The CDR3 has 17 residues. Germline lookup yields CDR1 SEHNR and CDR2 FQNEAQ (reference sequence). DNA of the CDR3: TGTGCCAGCAGCCAGTTCCCCCCGCGCATAGTGGTGTCGTGGGGGACCTTC. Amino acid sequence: CASSQFPPRIVVSWGTF.

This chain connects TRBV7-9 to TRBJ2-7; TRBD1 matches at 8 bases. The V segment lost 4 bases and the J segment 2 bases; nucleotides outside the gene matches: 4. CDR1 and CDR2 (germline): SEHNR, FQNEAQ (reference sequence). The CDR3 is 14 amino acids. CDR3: CASSSGQATYEQYF. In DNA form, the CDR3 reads TGTGCCAGCAGCTCGGGACAGGCCACCTACGAGCAGTACTTC.

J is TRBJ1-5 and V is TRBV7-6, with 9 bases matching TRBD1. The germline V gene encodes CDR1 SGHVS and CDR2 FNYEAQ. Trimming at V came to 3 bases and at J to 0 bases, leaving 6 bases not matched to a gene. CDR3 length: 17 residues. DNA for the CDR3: TGTGCCAGCAGCTTCGGACAGGGGCCGTATAGCAATCAGCCCCAGCATTTT. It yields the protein CASSFGQGPYSNQPQHF.

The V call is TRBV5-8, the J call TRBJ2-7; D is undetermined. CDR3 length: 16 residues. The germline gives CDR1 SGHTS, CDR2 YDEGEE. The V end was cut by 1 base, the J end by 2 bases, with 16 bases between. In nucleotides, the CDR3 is TGTGCCAGCAGCTTGTATGCAGGCCCTACTACCTACGAGCAGTACTTC. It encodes CASSLYAGPTTYEQYF.

The CDR3, as DNA: TGTGCCAGCAGGCCCGACAGGGGCAGAGGCGGGGAGCTGTTTTTT. This sequence encodes CASRPDRGRGGELFF. The genes are TRBV13 and TRBJ2-2; TRBD1 agrees at 8 bases. Germline V CDR1 and CDR2: PRHDT, FYEKMQ (reference sequence). J gave up 7 bases and V 6 bases, and 10 bases lay outside the gene matches. The CDR3 covers 15 residues.

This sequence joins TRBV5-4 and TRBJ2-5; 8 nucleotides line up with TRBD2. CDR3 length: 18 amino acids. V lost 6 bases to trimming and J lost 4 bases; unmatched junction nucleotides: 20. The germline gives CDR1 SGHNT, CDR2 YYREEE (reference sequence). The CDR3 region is CASTESIGVAGMRETQYF. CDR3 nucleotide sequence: TGTGCCAGCACGGAATCCATCGGGGTAGCGGGGATGAGAGAGACCCAGTACTTC.

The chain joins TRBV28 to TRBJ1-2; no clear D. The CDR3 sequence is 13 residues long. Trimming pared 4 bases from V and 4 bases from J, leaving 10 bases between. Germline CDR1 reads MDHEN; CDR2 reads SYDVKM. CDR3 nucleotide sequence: TGTGCCAGCAGTTCTGAGAGAAGCTATGGCTACACCTTC. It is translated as CASSSERSYGYTF.